These T cell receptor beta chains were read from a single sample in a study of technical replicates of blood from several donors. Generated by immunoSEQ multiplex PCR, the TCRdb table keeps only in-frame clones and is missing some. The table includes about 84,000 clones, 95% to 98% detected once. Sequencing was done on a sample of T cells isolated from PBMCs. The source is a human donor in good health. CDR3s include the opening cysteine and the closing phenylalanine or tryptophan. Each record gives: D gene, J gene, V gene, CDR3 protein, CDR3 DNA. The D gene is left open where the match is weak.

d_call: -; j_call: TRBJ2-5; v_call: TRBV25-1; cdr3_aa: CASTSGRNPGETQYF; cdr3_nt: TGTGCCAGCACATCGGGCAGAAACCCGGGGGAGACCCAGTACTTC
d_call: -; j_call: TRBJ1-5; v_call: TRBV30; cdr3_aa: CAWSLGYSNQPQHF; cdr3_nt: TGTGCCTGGAGTCTCGGTTATAGCAATCAGCCCCAGCATTTT
d_call: -; j_call: TRBJ2-1; v_call: TRBV27; cdr3_aa: CASSSGTPYYNEQFF; cdr3_nt: TGTGCCAGCAGTTCCGGGACTCCATACTACAATGAGCAGTTCTTC
d_call: TRBD1; j_call: TRBJ1-2; v_call: TRBV2; cdr3_aa: CASGTGGYYGYTF; cdr3_nt: TGTGCCAGCGGGACAGGGGGGTACTATGGCTACACCTTC
d_call: -; j_call: TRBJ2-1; v_call: TRBV11-1; cdr3_aa: CASSLSSSISYNEQFF; cdr3_nt: TGTGCCAGCAGCTTATCTAGCAGCATTTCCTACAATGAGCAGTTCTTC
d_call: -; j_call: TRBJ1-1; v_call: TRBV29-1; cdr3_aa: CSVGSGWAMNTEAFF; cdr3_nt: TGCAGCGTTGGCAGCGGTTGGGCTATGAACACTGAAGCTTTCTTT
d_call: TRBD1; j_call: TRBJ2-7; v_call: TRBV7-8; cdr3_aa: CASRVQGGPNEQYF; cdr3_nt: TGTGCCAGCAGGGTACAGGGGGGTCCTAACGAGCAGTACTTC
d_call: -; j_call: TRBJ2-1; v_call: TRBV5-1; cdr3_aa: CASSSDSPTNEQFF; cdr3_nt: TGCGCCAGCAGCTCCGACAGCCCTACAAATGAGCAGTTCTTC
d_call: -; j_call: TRBJ2-1; v_call: TRBV2; cdr3_aa: CASSGRAPDNEQFF; cdr3_nt: TGTGCCAGCAGTGGGAGGGCACCTGACAATGAGCAGTTCTTC
d_call: TRBD2; j_call: TRBJ2-1; v_call: TRBV2; cdr3_aa: CASSEGGGILDLYNEQFF; cdr3_nt: TGTGCCAGCAGTGAAGGGGGGGGTATTCTAGACCTCTACAATGAGCAGTTCTTC
d_call: -; j_call: TRBJ2-1; v_call: TRBV9; cdr3_aa: CASSAAVSSYNEQFF; cdr3_nt: TGTGCCAGCAGCGCAGCGGTTAGCTCCTACAATGAGCAGTTCTTC
d_call: TRBD1; j_call: TRBJ1-3; v_call: TRBV6-5; cdr3_aa: CASSYDRGGNTIYF; cdr3_nt: TGTGCCAGCAGTTACGACAGGGGTGGAAACACCATATATTTT